The 28 T cell receptor beta chains below come from one sample, sequenced in a study of control samples from healthy donors and cancer patients. This table comes from immunoSEQ multiplex PCR, and its TCRdb copy is limited to in-frame clones, with some not included. The sample has some 130,000 clones, about nine tenths seen once. The sequenced material came from blood. Every receptor here comes from a young man in good health.

The chain uses TRBV6-5 and TRBJ2-7; D assignment may be TRBD1 or TRBD2 (5 bases each). The V end was cut by 6 bases, the J end by 1 base, with 13 bases between. The CDR3 has 14 residues. Germline CDR1 reads MNHEY; CDR2 reads SVGAGI. This CDR3 reads CASSWDGTSYEQYF. The CDR3 nucleotides are TGTGCCAGCAGCTGGGACGGAACATCCTACGAGCAGTACTTC.

This rearrangement joins TRBV6-5 to TRBJ1-2; 8 bases align to TRBD1. The CDR3 is made up of 14 amino acids. Germline-derived CDR1 and CDR2 are MNHEY and SVGAGI. Losses at the gene ends were 6 bases for V and 4 bases for J; bases not matched to a gene: 7. The CDR3 region has the DNA TGTGCCAGCAGAGACGACAGGGGTGGCTATGGCTACACCTTC. This gives the protein CASRDDRGGYGYTF.

In its sample, this clone was seen once. V gene TRBV3-1 (or the pseudogene TRBV3-2) combines with J gene TRBJ2-3; D possibly matches TRBD1 or TRBD2 (6 bases each). V gave up 7 bases and J gave up 5 bases, with 19 bases separating them. Germline loops: CDR1 LGHDT, CDR2 YNNKEL (reference sequence). CDR3 length: 15 residues. The CDR3 reads CASTNEGGRRDTQYF. The CDR3 DNA is TGTGCCAGCACCAACGAGGGGGGACGTCGAGATACGCAGTATTTT.

This chain joins TRBV13 and TRBJ2-7; no clear D gene. Deletions cut 2 bases from V and 7 bases from J, with 15 bases between. The CDR3 sequence is 14 residues long. Germline V gives CDR1 PRHDT, CDR2 FYEKMQ (reference sequence). CDR3 amino acids: CASSLYTTVIEQYF. The CDR3 region has the DNA TGTGCCAGCAGCTTATACACAACGGTGATAGAGCAGTACTTC.

The rearrangement joins TRBV5-4 to TRBJ2-2; D perhaps matches TRBD1 (6 bases). V was trimmed by 5 bases and J by 7 bases, leaving 18 bases between them. CDR1 and CDR2 from the germline V gene are SGHNT and YYREEE (reference sequence). The CDR3 sequence is 15 residues long. The CDR3 nucleotides are TGTGCCAGCAGTACGACAGGAAGGAGTGGCGGGGAGCTGTTTTTT. Its protein product is CASSTTGRSGGELFF.

This chain connects TRBV28 to TRBJ2-3, with no clear D. Germline V CDR1 and CDR2: MDHEN, SYDVKM. Trimming took off 4 bases at V and 3 bases at J, with 11 bases between the two ends. The CDR3 covers 14 residues. CDR3 nucleotides: TGTGCCAGCAGTTACAAGCAGGTGACAGATACGCAGTATTTT. Residues: CASSYKQVTDTQYF.

This clone is a singleton in its sample. The V and J genes are TRBV24-1 and TRBJ2-1; D may be TRBD1 or TRBD2 (5 bases each). The CDR3 covers 16 residues. The germline V and J ends were trimmed by 5 bases and 7 bases, with 20 bases remaining between them. Germline V lookup: CDR1 KGHDR, CDR2 SFDVKD. In DNA form, the CDR3 reads TGTGCCACCAGTGCCCCATGGGGGTTCGAGCTGAATGAGCAGTTCTTC. It encodes CATSAPWGFELNEQFF.

The chain has TRBV7-2 and TRBJ1-2, with 7 bases that match TRBD1. Germline V gives CDR1 SGHTA, CDR2 FQGNSA. J was trimmed by 1 base and V by 1 base; bases with no gene match: 6. The CDR3 is 16 residues long. CDR3 DNA: TGTGCCAGCAGCTTAGAAGGGCAGGGGGTTAACTATGGCTACACCTTC. Amino acids: CASSLEGQGVNYGYTF.

The V call is TRBV6-6, the J call TRBJ1-2, with D hard to call. Germline V gene data show CDR1 as MNHNY and CDR2 as SVGAGI (reference sequence). The CDR3 runs 13 residues. V was trimmed by 0 bases and J by 7 bases, leaving 9 bases between them. The CDR3 DNA follows: TGTGCCAGCAGTTACTCGTTTGATAGTGGCTACACCTTC. This codes for CASSYSFDSGYTF.

V gene TRBV9 combines with J gene TRBJ2-5; the D gene could be TRBD1 or TRBD2 (7 bases each). Germline V gives CDR1 SGDLS, CDR2 YYNGEE. The CDR3 is made up of 16 amino acids. Trimming cost V 0 bases and J 9 bases, with 21 bases left between them. This CDR3 is CASSVGLVSAGGAQYF. In DNA form, the CDR3 reads TGTGCCAGCAGCGTAGGACTAGTTTCCGCAGGGGGGGCCCAGTACTTC.

This clone was picked up a small number of times. The rearrangement links TRBV20-1 to TRBJ1-5; 7 bases align to TRBD1. Germline CDR1 reads DFQATT; CDR2 reads SNEGSKA (reference sequence). The ends lost 4 bases at V and 6 bases at J; junction bases unmatched: 6. CDR3 length: 13 residues. CDR3 residues: CSATDREAQPQHF. CDR3 sequence (DNA): TGCAGTGCTACTGACAGGGAGGCTCAGCCCCAGCATTTT.

The genes are TRBV14 and TRBJ1-1; 8 bases align to TRBD1. The J segment lost 3 bases and the V segment lost 2 bases, leaving 11 bases of the junction unmatched. The CDR3 extends over 17 amino acids. Germline CDR1 is SGHDN and CDR2 is FVKESK. The CDR3 DNA reads TGTGCCAGCAGCCAACCGGACAGGGCGCCGTTTGACACTGAAGCTTTCTTT. Its protein product is CASSQPDRAPFDTEAFF.

The chain couples TRBV13 to TRBJ1-3; D not certain. Trimming removed 6 bases at V and 0 bases at J, with 9 bases between. Germline CDR1 reads PRHDT; CDR2 reads FYEKMQ (reference sequence). The length of the CDR3 is 14 residues. The CDR3 nucleotides are TGTGCCAGCAGTCGACAACCCTCTGGAAACACCATATATTTT. Protein product: CASSRQPSGNTIYF.

This chain joins TRBV6-1 and TRBJ2-5, with 14 bases lining up with TRBD2. The ends lost 4 bases at V and 5 bases at J; junction bases unmatched: 9. Germline V gene sequence: CDR1 MNHNS, CDR2 SASEGT. The CDR3 loop spans 17 amino acids. DNA for the CDR3: TGTGCCAGCAGTGGAGGACTAGCGGGGGGCCCAGGGGAGACCCAGTACTTC. It yields the protein CASSGGLAGGPGETQYF.

V is TRBV6-6 and J is TRBJ1-1, with D possibly TRBD1 on 6 matching bases. Per germline, CDR1 MNHNY and CDR2 SVGAGI (reference sequence). The V end was cut by 4 bases, the J end by 8 bases, with 17 bases between. CDR3 length equals 14 residues. The CDR3 DNA sequence: TGTGCCAGCAGTTCCCATTTGGGACACCTCGAAGCTTTCTTT. Translation gives CASSSHLGHLEAFF.

The chain employs TRBV19 and TRBJ1-5; D ambiguous. V was pared by 3 bases and J by 5 bases, with 23 bases between. CDR3 size: 18 residues. Germline-derived CDR1 and CDR2 are LNHDA and SQIVND (reference sequence). CDR3 nucleotides: TGTGCCAGTAGTATCTCCCTTCGGGCAGAGCTACCCGATCAGCCCCAGCATTTT. This encodes CASSISLRAELPDQPQHF. Complete variable domain (other parts from reference TRBV19 and TRBJ1-5): DGGITQSPKYLFRKEGQNVTLSCEQNLNHDAMYWYRQDPGQGLRLIYYSQIVNDFQKGDIAEGYSVSREKKESFPLTVTSAQKNPTAFYLCASSISLRAELPDQPQHFGDGTRLSIL.

This chain links TRBV2 with TRBJ2-1; tentative D call: TRBD1 (6 bases). Germline values: CDR1 SNHLY, CDR2 FYNNEI. This CDR3 spans 12 amino acids. Trimming removed 8 bases at V and 13 bases at J, with 18 bases between. Here the CDR3 DNA reads TGTGCCAGCTGGGCAGGCCGGACAGTTCAGTTCTTC. This gives the protein CASWAGRTVQFF.

J is TRBJ1-1 and V is TRBV27; D is possibly TRBD1 (6 bases). Germline lookup yields CDR1 MNHEY and CDR2 SMNVEV (reference sequence). CDR3 length equals 16 residues. Trimming removed 2 bases from V and 3 bases from J, with 16 bases in between. The CDR3 is CASSLLPGRGYTEAFF. The CDR3 DNA sequence: TGTGCCAGCAGTTTACTCCCGGGTAGGGGGTACACTGAAGCTTTCTTT.

The sample holds one count of this clone. The chain has TRBV4-1 and TRBJ2-1; D possibly corresponds to TRBD2 (6 bases). Germline V lookup: CDR1 MGHRA, CDR2 YSYEKL. V shed 0 bases and J shed 3 bases, with 9 bases lying between them. The CDR3 runs to 15 residues. CDR3 protein: CASSQDPRGYNEQFF. In DNA form, the CDR3 reads TGCGCCAGCAGCCAAGATCCGCGGGGCTACAATGAGCAGTTCTTC.

The chain is built from TRBV27 and TRBJ1-4, with unresolved D. Germline loops: CDR1 MNHEY, CDR2 SMNVEV (reference sequence). There are 14 residues in the CDR3. Trimming stripped 0 bases from V and 3 bases from J, with 5 bases between. For the CDR3, the DNA is TGTGCCAGCAGTTTATCGGGCGCTAATGAAAAACTGTTTTTT. It translates to CASSLSGANEKLFF.

The rearrangement uses TRBV3-1 (or the pseudogene TRBV3-2) and TRBJ2-1; 10 bases line up with TRBD2. CDR3 length equals 13 residues. Germline assignment: CDR1 LGHDT and CDR2 YNNKEL (reference sequence). V lost 6 bases and J lost 10; bases outside the gene matches: 6. The CDR3 DNA is TGTGCCAGCAGGGCTAGCGGGGGATACGAGCAGTTCTTC. As protein: CASRASGGYEQFF.

The chain uses TRBV5-1 and TRBJ1-3; the match to TRBD1 covers 10 bases. Trimming took 6 bases from V and 3 from J; bases not matched to a gene: 3. Looked up from germline, CDR1 is SGHRS and CDR2 is YFSETQ. The CDR3 is 14 amino acids. The CDR3 region has the DNA TGCGCCAGCAAGACAGGGGGCAGTGGAAACACCATATATTTT. Amino acids: CASKTGGSGNTIYF.

The V and J genes are TRBV27 and TRBJ2-4; tentatively, D is TRBD1 (6 bases). The V end lost 6 bases, the J end lost 0 bases, and 12 bases lay between the germline ends. Per the germline V gene, CDR1 is MNHEY and CDR2 is SMNVEV (reference sequence). The CDR3 contains 15 residues. DNA of the CDR3: TGTGCCAGCAGGGGCCAGGGGCTAGCCAAAAACATTCAGTACTTC. Protein: CASRGQGLAKNIQYF.

A single count supports this clone. The rearrangement uses TRBV27 and TRBJ2-1, with D possibly being TRBD1 (6 bases). Germline V CDR1 and CDR2: MNHEY, SMNVEV (reference sequence). V was clipped by 6 bases and J by 7 bases, with 25 bases between them. The CDR3 extends over 17 amino acids. The CDR3 reads CASSSESGAGVGNEQFF. CDR3 DNA sequence: TGTGCCAGCAGCTCTGAGAGCGGTGCAGGGGTAGGGAATGAGCAGTTCTTC.

The chain has TRBV7-9 and TRBJ2-1, with 9 bases that match TRBD2. This CDR3 comprises 16 residues. The V segment lost 5 bases and the J segment 4 bases; nucleotides outside the gene matches: 9. Germline CDR1 and CDR2: SEHNR and FQNEAQ (reference sequence). CDR3 DNA: TGTGCCAGCAGCCCGACTAGCGGCGACTCTTACAATGAGCAGTTCTTC. This sequence encodes CASSPTSGDSYNEQFF.

Only one count was recorded for this clone. The chain joins TRBV7-9 to TRBJ2-7; D perhaps matches TRBD2 (6 bases). The CDR3 length is 13 residues. Germline V gene lookup returns CDR1 SEHNR and CDR2 FQNEAQ (reference sequence). V lost 2 bases, J lost 3 bases, and 8 bases lay in between. The CDR3 protein is CASSLSGDYEQYF. CDR3 sequence (DNA): TGTGCCAGCAGCTTATCGGGGGACTACGAGCAGTACTTC.

Remarks on this clone: Other DNA variants within this sample encode the same CDR3. This sequence joins TRBV5-4 and TRBJ2-7; TRBD1 might be the D (6 bases). Trimming cost V 3 bases and J 4 bases, with 8 bases left between them. The CDR3 is made up of 12 amino acids. Germline values: CDR1 SGHNT, CDR2 YYREEE (reference sequence). This CDR3 is CASSSDSYEQYF. The CDR3 coding sequence is TGTGCCAGCAGCTCGGACAGTTACGAGCAGTACTTC.

The chain has TRBV30 and TRBJ1-5; D is ambiguous. Per the germline V gene, CDR1 is GTSNPN and CDR2 is SVGIG (reference sequence). The CDR3 has 14 amino acids. The V end lost 1 base, the J end lost 7 bases, and 14 bases lay between the germline ends. In DNA, the CDR3 is TGTGCCTGGAGTGCTGACCCAACCAACCAGCCCCAGCATTTT. Encoded protein: CAWSADPTNQPQHF.